The 29 T cell receptor beta chains below all came from one sample that was sequenced in a study of CD8 T cells in ankylosing spondylitis. TCRdb re-called the 5' RACE reads through MiXCR, storing one row per CDR3 protein. Of about 320,000 distinct CDR3 sequences listed, more than 9% are singletons. The sample comprised blood, either unsorted or a sorted T cell fraction (not recorded which). The receptors were sampled from a female donor with ankylosing spondylitis or in good health (not recorded which).

This clonotype was recorded many times. The chain uses TRBV20-1 and TRBJ2-7; 7 bases align to TRBD1. V was pared by 2 bases and J by 3 bases, with 1 base of the junction left unmatched. Germline V gene lookup returns CDR1 DFQATT and CDR2 SNEGSKA (reference sequence). The CDR3 sequence is 12 residues long. Here the CDR3 DNA reads TGCAGTGCTAGATGGGACAGCTACGAGCAGTACTTC. Its translation: CSARWDSYEQYF.

On this clonotype: An end of the junction does not agree with germline; a read error may underlie this. The rearrangement joins TRBV3-1 to TRBJ2-1; D may be TRBD1 or TRBD2 (6 bases each). Looked up from germline, CDR1 is LGHDT and CDR2 is YNNKEL (reference sequence). CDR3 length: 15 amino acids. Written as DNA, the CDR3 is TGTGCCACCAGCCTGGGGCCCCCGGGGGCTAATGAGCAGTTCTTC. This gives the protein CATSLGPPGANEQFF.

This clonotype was detected many times. This chain joins TRBV5-1 and TRBJ2-7; tentatively, D is TRBD1 (5 bases). CDR3 length: 15 amino acids. Germline lookup yields CDR1 SGHRS and CDR2 YFSETQ. Trimming removed 9 bases from V and 0 bases from J, with 19 bases in between. The CDR3 loop is CATAPGHANSYEQYF. The DNA for the CDR3 is TGCGCCACCGCCCCCGGACATGCTAACTCCTACGAGCAGTACTTC.

This clonotype was counted between two and nine times. V usage is TRBV20-1 and J usage is TRBJ2-7, with 12 bases fitting TRBD2. Trimming took 0 bases from V and 6 from J; bases not matched to a gene: 9. This CDR3 comprises 16 residues. In germline, CDR1 is DFQATT, CDR2 SNEGSKA (reference sequence). The CDR3 loop reads CSARDWLAGGPVEQYF. CDR3 nucleotide sequence: TGCAGTGCTAGAGATTGGCTAGCGGGAGGGCCGGTCGAGCAGTACTTC.

The V call is TRBV28, the J call TRBJ1-5; unclear D gene. Germline V gene data show CDR1 as MDHEN and CDR2 as SYDVKM. The length of the CDR3 is 15 residues. Trimming took off 7 bases at V and 4 bases at J, with 17 bases between the two ends. The CDR3 is CASTNFPRRNQPQHF. CDR3 sequence (DNA): TGTGCCAGCACCAACTTTCCCCGAAGGAATCAGCCCCAGCATTTT.

This clonotype occurred many times. The chain recombines TRBV28 with TRBJ2-3; TRBD2 matches 10 bases. CDR3 length: 15 residues. V gave up 7 bases and J gave up 3 bases; unmatched junction bases: 7. The germline CDR1 and CDR2 sequences are MDHEN and SYDVKM. CDR3 in amino acids: CASKQRGGTTDTQYF. Written as DNA, the CDR3 is TGTGCCAGCAAACAGCGGGGGGGCACGACAGATACGCAGTATTTT.

The rearrangement uses TRBV20-1 and TRBJ2-7; 8 bases match TRBD2. V gave up 6 bases and J gave up 5 bases; unmatched junction bases: 21. CDR1 DFQATT and CDR2 SNEGSKA come from the germline V gene (reference sequence). The CDR3 has 17 residues. The CDR3 region has the DNA TGCAGTGCCGCCAGGACTAGCACTCTCTTCCGTCTAGACGAGCAGTACTTC. Translation gives CSAARTSTLFRLDEQYF.

This clonotype showed up many times. The rearrangement joins TRBV20-1 to TRBJ1-1; no reliable D call. Trimming removed 2 bases from V and 1 base from J, with 5 bases in between. The CDR3 contains 12 residues. Germline CDR1 and CDR2: DFQATT and SNEGSKA (reference sequence). The CDR3 spells CSARTSNTEAFF. The CDR3 DNA sequence: TGCAGTGCTAGAACATCGAACACTGAAGCTTTCTTT.

This clonotype was picked up many times. V is TRBV6-5 and J is TRBJ2-1; the D is unclear. This CDR3 has 16 amino acids. V lost 3 bases and J 5 bases, leaving 17 bases between the germline ends. Germline V gives CDR1 MNHEY, CDR2 SVGAGI. In DNA, the CDR3 is TGTGCCAGCAGTTATCTGAAGGGCCTAGAGAACAATGAGCAGTTCTTC. This codes for CASSYLKGLENNEQFF.

This clonotype was observed many times. This rearrangement joins TRBV5-5 to TRBJ1-5; D gene ambiguous. The germline V and J ends were trimmed by 3 bases and 3 bases, with 7 bases remaining between them. Germline CDR1 is SGHKS and CDR2 is YYEKEE (reference sequence). The CDR3 runs to 13 residues. Here the CDR3 reads CASSWEDNQPQHF. CDR3 bases: TGTGCCAGCAGCTGGGAAGACAATCAGCCCCAGCATTTT.

This clonotype was seen once. With a much larger clone just one base away, this may be a read error. The chain links TRBV20-1 to TRBJ2-1; D not certain. CDR3 length: 16 residues. The germline V gene has CDR1 DFQATT and CDR2 SNEGSKA (reference sequence). Deletions cut 2 bases from V and 2 bases from J, with 16 bases between. The CDR3: CSARSDSTDTYNEQFF. CDR3 bases: TGCAGTGCTAGATCCGACTCTACCGATACCTACAATGAGCAGTTCTTC.

This clonotype appeared many times. The chain is built from TRBV29-1 and TRBJ1-2; no firm D call. Germline assignment: CDR1 SQVTM and CDR2 ANQGSEA. CDR3 size: 11 residues. The V gene lost 6 bases and the J gene lost 8 bases, with 13 bases spanning the gap. The CDR3 nucleotides read TGCAGCGTGTTAGGGTCGGGGGGCTACACCTTC. Its protein product is CSVLGSGGYTF.

This clonotype was seen at least ten times. The chain recombines TRBV4-1 with TRBJ2-1; tentatively, D is TRBD1 (6 bases). With 1 base removed from V and 8 bases from J, the gap between germline ends came to 15 bases. The CDR3 has 15 amino acids. CDR1 is MGHRA and CDR2 is YSYEKL in the germline V gene. CDR3 nucleotide sequence: TGCGCCAGCAGCCAAGTAGGGACATCCATACATGAGCAGTTCTTC. Protein: CASSQVGTSIHEQFF.

This clonotype was recorded at least ten times. V usage is TRBV20-1 and J usage is TRBJ1-1; tentative D call: TRBD1 (6 bases). Germline V CDR1 and CDR2: DFQATT, SNEGSKA (reference sequence). CDR3 length: 13 residues. The CDR3 DNA reads TGCAGATCTGGGGGGGCCGGGAACACTGAAGCTTTCTTT. Encoded protein: CRSGGAGNTEAFF.

This clonotype was found many times. In DNA form, the CDR3 reads TGTGCCAGCAGTAGGGCCGGACTTCCGAACTATGGCTACACCTTC. Its protein product is CASSRAGLPNYGYTF. V and J are TRBV6-1 and TRBJ1-2, with D uncertain. V dropped 5 bases and J dropped 2 bases, with 15 bases sitting between them. The CDR3 length is 15 residues. Germline V gene sequence: CDR1 MNHNS, CDR2 SASEGT.

This clonotype was detected many times. The genes are TRBV20-1 and TRBJ1-6; D uncertain. Germline V lookup: CDR1 DFQATT, CDR2 SNEGSKA (reference sequence). This CDR3 contains 13 residues. Between the trimmed V and J ends, which lost 3 bases and 4 bases, there was a span of 7 bases. The CDR3 spells CSASEAYNSPLHF. CDR3 in DNA: TGCAGTGCTAGCGAGGCTTATAATTCACCCCTCCACTTT.

Ten or more counts support this clonotype. The chain couples TRBV3-1 to TRBJ2-3; D not resolved. The germline V gene encodes CDR1 LGHDT and CDR2 YNNKEL (reference sequence). The CDR3 consists of 17 residues. V was clipped by 4 bases and J by 0 bases, with 17 bases between them. The CDR3 here is CASSRRCGNPSTDTQYF. In DNA, the CDR3 is TGTGCCAGCAGCCGAAGATGCGGAAACCCTAGCACAGATACGCAGTATTTT.

In this sample, this clonotype turned up many times. The V call is TRBV20-1, the J call TRBJ2-1; the D is unclear. Trimming cost V 5 bases and J 5 bases, with 4 bases left between them. Germline V gives CDR1 DFQATT, CDR2 SNEGSKA (reference sequence). The CDR3 consists of 10 residues. The CDR3 DNA follows: TGCAGTGCTTACGACAATGAGCAGTTCTTC. Encoded protein: CSAYDNEQFF.

In this sample, this clonotype turned up many times. This CDR3 is CASSQTRVNTGELFF. Written as DNA, the CDR3 is TGTGCCAGCAGTCAAACTAGGGTGAACACCGGGGAGCTGTTTTTT. V and J are TRBV7-2 and TRBJ2-2; maybe TRBD2 (5 bases). Germline V gene data show CDR1 as SGHTA and CDR2 as FQGNSA. CDR3 size: 15 residues. Trimming took 6 bases from V and 1 from J, leaving 12 bases between them.

This clonotype was detected a few times. The chain employs TRBV5-1 and TRBJ2-6, with D maybe TRBD2 (5 bases). The V end was cut by 4 bases, the J end by 2 bases, with 10 bases between. The CDR3 is made up of 15 amino acids. CDR1 and CDR2 from the germline V gene are SGHRS and YFSETQ. DNA for the CDR3: TGCGCCAGCAGCCCAGGACTCGCTGGGGCCAACGTCCTGACTTTC. Translation gives CASSPGLAGANVLTF.

This clonotype was seen at least ten times. The chain joins TRBV20-1 to TRBJ2-5, with D perhaps matching TRBD2 (6 bases). This CDR3 region has 14 residues. The V and J ends lost 4 bases and 5 bases respectively, with 17 bases between them. Germline V gene lookup returns CDR1 DFQATT and CDR2 SNEGSKA (reference sequence). The CDR3 reads CSATFLARWETQYF. The CDR3 DNA reads TGCAGTGCTACGTTCCTAGCGAGATGGGAGACCCAGTACTTC.

This clonotype has ten or more counts. The chain is built from TRBV20-1 and TRBJ2-7; TRBD2 aligns across 10 bases. J lost 3 bases, V lost 6 bases, and 5 bases had no gene match. Per germline, CDR1 DFQATT and CDR2 SNEGSKA (reference sequence). The CDR3 spans 13 residues. The CDR3: CSAYLAGDYEQYF. In DNA, the CDR3 is TGCAGTGCGTATCTAGCGGGGGACTACGAGCAGTACTTC.

The chain carries TRBV20-1 and TRBJ1-6, with a tentative D call TRBD1 (5 bases). Germline V gene sequence: CDR1 DFQATT, CDR2 SNEGSKA (reference sequence). Trimming cost V 5 bases and J 9 bases, with 23 bases left between them. The CDR3 totals 16 residues. The CDR3 DNA sequence: TGCAGTGCTGCCGGGACGTTGAGATTTGGGGCTTCACCCCTCCACTTT. It is translated as CSAAGTLRFGASPLHF.

This clonotype was observed a few times. The J gene is TRBJ1-5, the V gene TRBV5-6; D gene ambiguous. Per germline, CDR1 SGHDT and CDR2 YYEEEE. CDR3 length equals 18 residues. V was pared by 4 bases and J by 0 bases, with 20 bases between. The DNA for the CDR3 is TGTGCCAGCAGCCCCCCTCGGGGAGGAGTTCGTAGCAATCAGCCCCAGCATTTT. Its protein is CASSPPRGGVRSNQPQHF.

This clonotype has a count of ten or more. The chain joins TRBV24-1 to TRBJ2-5; D ambiguous. Germline V lookup: CDR1 KGHDR, CDR2 SFDVKD. This CDR3 is 15 amino acids long. V was trimmed by 4 bases and J by 0 bases, leaving 11 bases between them. The CDR3 region is CATSDPTENQETQYF. CDR3 nucleotide sequence: TGTGCCACCAGTGACCCGACGGAGAACCAAGAGACCCAGTACTTC.

The chain couples TRBV29-1 to TRBJ1-2; D not certain. V lost 3 bases and J lost 2, with 10 bases in between. The CDR3 loop spans 13 amino acids. The germline V gene encodes CDR1 SQVTM and CDR2 ANQGSEA. The CDR3 DNA reads TGCAGCGTTGACCCCGAATACAACTATGGCTACACCTTC. Amino acids: CSVDPEYNYGYTF.

This clonotype was recorded many times. The V call is TRBV7-9, the J call TRBJ2-7, with 9 bases matching TRBD1. The trim removed 2 bases at V and 3 bases at J, leaving 8 bases unmatched. The CDR3 is made up of 16 amino acids. Germline loops: CDR1 SEHNR, CDR2 FQNEAQ (reference sequence). The CDR3 coding sequence is TGTGCCAGCAGCTTATCCCTTGGACAGGGGAACTACGAGCAGTACTTC. This sequence encodes CASSLSLGQGNYEQYF.

This clonotype came up many times. In nucleotides, the CDR3 is TGTGCCTCAGGAGGGGACGGGGGGACCACAGATACGCAGTATTTT. It is translated as CASGGDGGTTDTQYF. This chain joins TRBV10-3 and TRBJ2-3; 7 nucleotides agree with TRBD2. The V gene end was trimmed by 11 bases and the J gene end by 2 bases; junction bases not matched to a gene: 13. This CDR3 is 15 amino acids long. Germline CDR1 reads ENHRY; CDR2 reads SYGVKD.

This chain links TRBV30 with TRBJ2-2, with D perhaps TRBD1 (5 bases). The CDR3 spans 15 residues. The germline V and J ends were trimmed by 0 bases and 6 bases, with 14 bases remaining between them. CDR1 GTSNPN and CDR2 SVGIG come from the germline V gene (reference sequence). CDR3 residues: CAWSVGRAKAGELFF. The CDR3 DNA follows: TGTGCCTGGAGTGTGGGCAGGGCCAAGGCCGGGGAGCTGTTTTTT.